Below, 18 T cell receptor beta chains from the same sample are listed, as sequenced in a study of T cell responses to AZD1222 COVID-19 vaccine. Generated by immunoSEQ multiplex PCR, the TCRdb table keeps only in-frame clones and is missing some. The data contain about 140,000 clones, roughly nine tenths of them singletons. The sequencing here drew on peripheral blood, taken on day 0 of AZD1222 vaccination. These receptors all come from an adult in good health.

The chain uses TRBV6-5 and TRBJ1-6; 10 bases line up with TRBD1. The trim removed 0 bases at V and 9 bases at J, leaving 5 bases unmatched. Germline CDR1 is MNHEY and CDR2 is SVGAGI. There are 16 residues in the CDR3. DNA for the CDR3: TGTGCCAGCAGTTACTCAAGGGGGACAGGGGTTTCACCCCTCCACTTT. It is translated as CASSYSRGTGVSPLHF.

This clone was detected a few times. The chain links TRBV4-1 to TRBJ1-1; D perhaps matches TRBD1 (6 bases). Trimming left V 1 base short and J 4 bases short, with 10 bases between. This CDR3 is 14 amino acids long. CDR1 MGHRA and CDR2 YSYEKL come from the germline V gene. CDR3 nucleotide sequence: TGCGCCAGCAGCCAAGTAGGGGGGGGCACTGAAGCTTTCTTT. It translates to CASSQVGGGTEAFF.

This clone was counted between two and nine times. The chain has TRBV7-6 and TRBJ2-2, with TRBD2 matching 9 bases. Germline CDR1 SGHVS, CDR2 FNYEAQ. The V and J ends lost 2 bases and 0 bases, in that order; junction bases with no gene match: 7. This CDR3 is 18 amino acids long. CDR3 coding DNA: TGTGCCAGCAGCTTAATTGTGTCTAGCGGGGCGAACACCGGGGAGCTGTTTTTT. It codes for CASSLIVSSGANTGELFF.

V gene TRBV6-1 combines with J gene TRBJ2-7, with TRBD2 identical over 9 bases. Germline V gene lookup returns CDR1 MNHNS and CDR2 SASEGT. The V segment lost 6 bases and the J segment 10 bases; nucleotides outside the gene matches: 10. The CDR3 totals 13 residues. The CDR3 coding sequence is TGTGCCAGCAGCCTTGAGGGTAGCGGGAGTCAGTACTTC. Translation: CASSLEGSGSQYF.

In regard to this clone: Compared with germline, one end of the junction differs, possibly owing to a read error. The chain has TRBV4-1 and TRBJ2-2, with D tentatively TRBD2 (7 bases). The CDR3 has 19 amino acids. The germline V gene encodes CDR1 MGHRA and CDR2 YSYEKL. The CDR3, as DNA: TGCGCCCGCAGCCTCCTCTGGGGGGGGGCAGGGTTAGACACCGGGGAGCTGTTTTTT. Encoded protein: CARSLLWGGAGLDTGELFF.

This clone was seen a single time. The rearrangement joins TRBV19 to TRBJ2-1; 9 bases line up with TRBD2. Germline V gene lookup returns CDR1 LNHDA and CDR2 SQIVND (reference sequence). The CDR3 has 16 amino acids. With V trimmed by 6 bases and J by 6 bases, 12 bases remained unmatched. CDR3 DNA sequence: TGTGCCAGTAGCCAGAGTAGCGGGAGAATATTCAATGAGCAGTTCTTC. Encoded protein: CASSQSSGRIFNEQFF.

This chain connects TRBV9 to TRBJ1-2; D perhaps matches TRBD1 (5 bases). The CDR3 is made up of 15 amino acids. Trimming cost V 0 bases and J 4 bases, with 13 bases left between them. Germline CDR1 and CDR2: SGDLS and YYNGEE. The CDR3 sequence is CASSVGSAGPYGYTF. The CDR3 nucleotides read TGTGCCAGCAGCGTAGGGTCTGCAGGGCCCTATGGCTACACCTTC.

This clone was recorded only once. The chain uses TRBV6-5 and TRBJ1-6, with 10 bases lining up with TRBD1. After removal of 11 bases from V and 7 bases from J, the junction contained 5 bases not matched to a gene. Germline CDR1 and CDR2: MNHEY and SVGAGI. This CDR3 is built from 13 residues. The CDR3 loop is CAGDRGRNSPLHF. The CDR3 DNA reads TGTGCCGGAGACAGGGGGCGGAATTCACCCCTCCACTTT.

J is TRBJ1-1 and V is TRBV11-2, with D perhaps matching TRBD1 (6 bases). The CDR3 is 15 residues long. Germline CDR1 is SGHAT and CDR2 is FQNNGV. V was clipped by 2 bases and J by 4 bases, with 14 bases between them. CDR3 nucleotide sequence: TGTGCCAGCAGCTTAATCCGGGGGCGCGGCACTGAAGCTTTCTTT. Translation gives CASSLIRGRGTEAFF.

This rearrangement joins TRBV10-1 to TRBJ2-5; 9 bases map to TRBD2. Germline V lookup: CDR1 WNHNN, CDR2 SYGVQD (reference sequence). V lost 6 bases, J lost 1 base, and 6 bases stayed unmatched. This CDR3 contains 15 residues. The CDR3 DNA reads TGCGCCAGCAGAGAAGGACTAGCGCCCCAAGAGACCCAGTACTTC. Its protein is CASREGLAPQETQYF.

The chain carries TRBV6-5 and TRBJ2-7; TRBD1 matches at 9 bases. The CDR3 covers 13 residues. The ends lost 8 bases at V and 5 bases at J; junction bases unmatched: 7. Germline loops: CDR1 MNHEY, CDR2 SVGAGI. CDR3: CASQRQGVHEQYF. The DNA for the CDR3 is TGTGCCAGCCAAAGACAGGGGGTACACGAGCAGTACTTC.

The chain employs TRBV29-1 and TRBJ2-1, with TRBD2 identical over 7 bases. In germline, CDR1 is SQVTM, CDR2 ANQGSEA. The CDR3 runs 13 residues. V lost 0 bases and J lost 4; bases outside the gene matches: 0. The CDR3, as DNA: TGCAGCGTTGAAGAGCGGGAGTACAATGAGCAGTTCTTC. It codes for CSVEEREYNEQFF.

This clone was counted a few times. V usage is TRBV7-9 and J usage is TRBJ1-6; D call uncertain. Germline V gives CDR1 SEHNR, CDR2 FQNEAQ (reference sequence). V lost 7 bases and J 7 bases, leaving 20 bases between the germline ends. The CDR3 has 16 residues. The CDR3 coding sequence is TGTGCCAGCACCCCCCAAGTGATGCGGGGAAATTCACCCCTCCACTTT. Its protein is CASTPQVMRGNSPLHF.

The chain employs TRBV7-9 and TRBJ1-1, with D possibly being TRBD1 (5 bases). The CDR3 is 11 amino acids. With 5 bases removed from V and 7 bases from J, the gap between germline ends came to 8 bases. Per germline, CDR1 SEHNR and CDR2 FQNEAQ (reference sequence). The CDR3 is CASSEGIEAFF. For the CDR3, the DNA is TGTGCCAGCAGCGAGGGGATTGAAGCTTTCTTT.

The CDR3 loop reads CASSSRRVGTSGVGEQFF. The CDR3 DNA sequence: TGTGCCAGCAGCTCTAGAAGGGTTGGGACTAGCGGGGTAGGTGAGCAGTTCTTC. V gene TRBV11-2 combines with J gene TRBJ2-1; TRBD2 matches at 13 bases. Losses at the gene ends were 4 bases for V and 9 bases for J; bases not matched to a gene: 15. There are 18 residues in the CDR3. Germline V gives CDR1 SGHAT, CDR2 FQNNGV.

The chain has TRBV12-3 or TRBV12-4 and TRBJ1-3; tentative D call: TRBD1 (5 bases). V was pared by 5 bases and J by 11 bases, with 13 bases between. This CDR3 comprises 12 residues. The CDR3 coding sequence is TGTGCCAGCAGTCCCCCACAGGTCGCCATATATTTT. As protein: CASSPPQVAIYF.

This chain links TRBV28 with TRBJ1-1, with D unresolved. In germline, CDR1 is MDHEN, CDR2 SYDVKM. V lost 8 bases and J 7 bases, leaving 11 bases between the germline ends. This CDR3 comprises 11 residues. As DNA, the CDR3 is TGTGCCAGCTCCTTGGCCGGTGAAGCTTTCTTT. The encoded protein is CASSLAGEAFF.

This clone has just one count. This sequence joins TRBV18 and TRBJ1-1; D gene unclear. CDR1 and CDR2 from the germline V gene are KGHSH and LQKENI. This CDR3 is 13 amino acids long. V lost 2 bases to trimming and J lost 3 bases, with 7 bases between them. CDR3 DNA: TGTGCCAGCTCACCAGGGCTGGACACTGAAGCTTTCTTT. This encodes CASSPGLDTEAFF.